This T cell receptor beta chain was found in a study of T cells expressing NK-cell markers. CDR3 length: 15 amino acids. The germline V gene encodes CDR1 SGHRS and CDR2 YFSETQ. With the 5' RACE reads reprocessed, TCRdb shows one record per CDR3 protein and no DNA. Here the sample table reports a few hundred thousand distinct CDR3 sequences. The clonotype was recovered from a man younger than 30 in good health. Sequencing was performed on blood T cells: a sorted CD56 or NKG2C T cell subset, CD4+ or CD8+ T cells, or bulk PBMC T cells (not recorded which). J is TRBJ2-5 and V is TRBV5-1; the TCRdb call, TRBD1, lacks DNA for checking. The CDR3 sequence is CASSPITHRDRAQYF.